The 2 T cell receptor beta chains below all came from one sample that was sequenced in a study of early T cells in non-severe SARS-CoV-2 infection. MiXCR was run by TCRdb on the 5' RACE reads, yielding one entry per CDR3 protein. The sample lists about 38,000 distinct CDR3 sequences; over 3.5% were seen once. Sequenced sample: whole blood. The receptors come from an adult who was a healthcare worker with PCR-confirmed SARS-CoV-2 infection or an uninfected control (not recorded which).

This clonotype was seen repeatedly, ten times or more. The chain has TRBV7-9 and TRBJ2-1, with D possibly being TRBD2 (6 bases). Trimming removed 5 bases at V and 4 bases at J, with 15 bases between. This CDR3 comprises 15 residues. Germline CDR1 SEHNR, CDR2 FQNEAQ (reference sequence). The CDR3 protein is CASSPYGRTYNEQFF. CDR3 bases: TGTGCCAGCAGCCCTTACGGGAGAACTTACAATGAGCAGTTCTTC. The full variable domain, its missing parts supplied by reference TRBV7-9 and TRBJ2-1, is DTGVSQNPRHKITKRGQNVTFRCDPISEHNRLYWYRQTLGQGPEFLTYFQNEAQLEKSRLLSDRFSAERPKGSFSTLEIQRTEQGDSAMYLCASSPYGRTYNEQFFGPGTRLTVL.

In this sample, this clonotype turned up many times. This chain uses TRBV7-9 with TRBJ2-3, with 7 bases aligning to TRBD1. In germline, CDR1 is SEHNR, CDR2 FQNEAQ (reference sequence). The CDR3 extends over 15 amino acids. Unmatched junction bases numbered 5, after V lost 2 bases and J lost 3 bases. CDR3 coding DNA: TGTGCCAGCAGCTTAAGAGGGGGCAGGACAGATACGCAGTATTTT. Protein sequence: CASSLRGGRTDTQYF.